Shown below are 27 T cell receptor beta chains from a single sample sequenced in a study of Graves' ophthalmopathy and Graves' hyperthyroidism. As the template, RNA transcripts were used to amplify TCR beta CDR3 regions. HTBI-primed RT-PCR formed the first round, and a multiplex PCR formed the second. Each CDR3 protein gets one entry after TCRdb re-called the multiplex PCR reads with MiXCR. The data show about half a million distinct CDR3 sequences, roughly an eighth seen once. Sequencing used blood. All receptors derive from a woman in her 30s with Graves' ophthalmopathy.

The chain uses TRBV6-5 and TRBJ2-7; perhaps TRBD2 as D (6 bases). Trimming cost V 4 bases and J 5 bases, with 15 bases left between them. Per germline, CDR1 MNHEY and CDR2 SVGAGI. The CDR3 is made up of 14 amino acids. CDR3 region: CASSSTTSFHEQYF. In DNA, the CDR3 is TGTGCCAGCAGTTCCACGACTAGTTTCCACGAGCAGTACTTC.

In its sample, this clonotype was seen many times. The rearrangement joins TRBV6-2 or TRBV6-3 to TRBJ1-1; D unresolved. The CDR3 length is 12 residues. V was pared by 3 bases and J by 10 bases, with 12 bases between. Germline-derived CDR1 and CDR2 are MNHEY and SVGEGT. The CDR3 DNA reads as TGTGCCAGCAGTTATCAGGCGGTCGGAGCTTTCTTT. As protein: CASSYQAVGAFF.

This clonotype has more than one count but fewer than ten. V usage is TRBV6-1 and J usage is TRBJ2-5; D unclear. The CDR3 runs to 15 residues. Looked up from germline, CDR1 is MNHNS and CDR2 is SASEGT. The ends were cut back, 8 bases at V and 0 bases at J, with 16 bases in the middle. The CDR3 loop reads CASGPSLLYQETQYF. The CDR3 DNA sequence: TGTGCCAGCGGGCCTTCCCTCCTGTACCAAGAGACCCAGTACTTC.

The CDR3 reads CAWGQGIYEQYF. The DNA for the CDR3 is TGTGCCTGGGGACAGGGGATCTACGAGCAGTACTTC. V is TRBV30 and J is TRBJ2-7, with 9 positions matching TRBD1. Germline values: CDR1 GTSNPN, CDR2 SVGIG (reference sequence). V dropped 5 bases and J dropped 3; count of bases not matched to a gene: 2. CDR3 length: 12 amino acids.

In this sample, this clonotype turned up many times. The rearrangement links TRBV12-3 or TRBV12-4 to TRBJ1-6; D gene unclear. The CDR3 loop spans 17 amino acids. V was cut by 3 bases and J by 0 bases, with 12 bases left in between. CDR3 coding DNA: TGTGCCAGCAGTTTGAGAGAACAGTCCTCCTATAATTCACCCCTCCACTTT. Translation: CASSLREQSSYNSPLHF.

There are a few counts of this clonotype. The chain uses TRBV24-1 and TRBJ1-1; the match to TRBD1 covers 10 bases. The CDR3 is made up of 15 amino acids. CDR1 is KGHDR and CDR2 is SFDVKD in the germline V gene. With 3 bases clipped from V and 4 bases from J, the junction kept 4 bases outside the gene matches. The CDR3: CATSDTGQGGTEAFF. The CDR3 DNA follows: TGTGCCACCAGTGATACCGGACAGGGGGGCACTGAAGCTTTCTTT.

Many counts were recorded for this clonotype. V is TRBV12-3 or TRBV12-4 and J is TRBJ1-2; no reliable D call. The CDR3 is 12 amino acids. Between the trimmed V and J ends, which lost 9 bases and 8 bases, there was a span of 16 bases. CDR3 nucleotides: TGTGCCAGTTACAGTTTATTAGAGGGCTACACCTTC. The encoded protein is CASYSLLEGYTF.

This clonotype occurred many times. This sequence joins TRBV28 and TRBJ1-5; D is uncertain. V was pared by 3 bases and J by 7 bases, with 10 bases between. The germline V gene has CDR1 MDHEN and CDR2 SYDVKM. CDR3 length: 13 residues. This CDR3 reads CASSFGFGQPQHF. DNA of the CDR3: TGTGCCAGCAGTTTTGGGTTTGGGCAGCCCCAGCATTTT. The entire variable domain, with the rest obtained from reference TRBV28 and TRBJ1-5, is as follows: DVKVTQSSRYLVKRTGEKVFLECVQDMDHENMFWYRQDPGLGLRLIYFSYDVKMKEKGDIPEGYSVSREKKERFSLILESASTNQTSMYLCASSFGFGQPQHFGDGTRLSIL.

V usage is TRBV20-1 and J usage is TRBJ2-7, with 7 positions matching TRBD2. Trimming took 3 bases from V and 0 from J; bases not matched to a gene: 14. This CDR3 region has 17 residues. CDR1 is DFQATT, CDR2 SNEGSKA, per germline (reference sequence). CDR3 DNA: TGCAGTGCTAGTGGGGCCTTGCCCGGGGGGAACTCCTACGAGCAGTACTTC. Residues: CSASGALPGGNSYEQYF.

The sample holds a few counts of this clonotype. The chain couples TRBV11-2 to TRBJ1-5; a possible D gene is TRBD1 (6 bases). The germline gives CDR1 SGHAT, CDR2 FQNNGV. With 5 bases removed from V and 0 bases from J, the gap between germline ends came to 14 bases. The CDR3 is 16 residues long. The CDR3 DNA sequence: TGTGCCAGCAGCCGCAGCGGGGGCTATAGCAATCAGCCCCAGCATTTT. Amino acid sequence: CASSRSGGYSNQPQHF.

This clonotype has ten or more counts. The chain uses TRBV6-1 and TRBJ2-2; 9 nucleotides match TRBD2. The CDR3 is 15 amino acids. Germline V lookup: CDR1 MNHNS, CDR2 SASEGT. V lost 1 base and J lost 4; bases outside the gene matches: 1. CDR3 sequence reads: CASSEGTSATGELFF. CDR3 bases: TGTGCCAGCAGTGAAGGGACTAGCGCCACCGGGGAGCTGTTTTTT.

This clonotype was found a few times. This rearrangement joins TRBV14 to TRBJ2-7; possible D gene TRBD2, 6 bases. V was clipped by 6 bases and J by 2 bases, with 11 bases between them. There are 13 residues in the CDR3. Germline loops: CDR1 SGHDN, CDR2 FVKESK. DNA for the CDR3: TGTGCCAGCAGTGGCGGGGTAACCTACGAGCAGTACTTC. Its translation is CASSGGVTYEQYF.

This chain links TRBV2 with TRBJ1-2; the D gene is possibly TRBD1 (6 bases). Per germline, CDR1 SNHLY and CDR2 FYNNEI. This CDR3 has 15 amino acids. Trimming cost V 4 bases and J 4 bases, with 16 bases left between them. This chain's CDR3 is CASSGGTGLGYGYTF. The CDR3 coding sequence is TGTGCCAGCAGTGGAGGAACAGGGTTGGGCTATGGCTACACCTTC.

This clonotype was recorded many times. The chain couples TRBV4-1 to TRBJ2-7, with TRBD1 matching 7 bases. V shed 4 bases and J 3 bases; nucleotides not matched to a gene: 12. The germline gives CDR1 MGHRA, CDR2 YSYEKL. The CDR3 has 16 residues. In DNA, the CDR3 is TGCGCCAGCAGCCCCGGTCCCGGGACAGCGGACTACGAGCAGTACTTC. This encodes CASSPGPGTADYEQYF.

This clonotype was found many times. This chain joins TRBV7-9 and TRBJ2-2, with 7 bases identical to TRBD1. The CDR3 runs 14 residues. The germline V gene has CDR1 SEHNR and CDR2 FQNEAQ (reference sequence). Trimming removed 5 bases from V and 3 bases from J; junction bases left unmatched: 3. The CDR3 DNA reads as TGTGCCAGCAGCCCGGGACAGCACACCGGGGAGCTGTTTTTT. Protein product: CASSPGQHTGELFF.

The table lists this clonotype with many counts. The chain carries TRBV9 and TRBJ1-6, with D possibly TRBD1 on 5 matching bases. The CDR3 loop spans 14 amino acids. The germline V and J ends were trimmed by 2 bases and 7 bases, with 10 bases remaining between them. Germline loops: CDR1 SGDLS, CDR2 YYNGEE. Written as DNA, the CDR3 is TGTGCCAGCAGCGTGCAGGGTGGCAATTCACCCCTCCACTTT. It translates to CASSVQGGNSPLHF. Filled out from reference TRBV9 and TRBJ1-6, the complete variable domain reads DSGVTQTPKHLITATGQRVTLRCSPRSGDLSVYWYQQSLDQGLQFLIQYYNGEERAKGNILERFSAQQFPDLHSELNLSSLELGDSALYFCASSVQGGNSPLHFGNGTRLTVT.

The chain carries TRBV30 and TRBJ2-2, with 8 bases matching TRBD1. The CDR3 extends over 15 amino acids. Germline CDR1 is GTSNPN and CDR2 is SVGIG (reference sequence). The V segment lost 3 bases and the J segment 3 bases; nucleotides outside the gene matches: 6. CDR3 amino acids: CAWSPGQGHTGELFF. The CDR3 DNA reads TGTGCCTGGAGCCCCGGACAGGGACACACCGGGGAGCTGTTTTTT.

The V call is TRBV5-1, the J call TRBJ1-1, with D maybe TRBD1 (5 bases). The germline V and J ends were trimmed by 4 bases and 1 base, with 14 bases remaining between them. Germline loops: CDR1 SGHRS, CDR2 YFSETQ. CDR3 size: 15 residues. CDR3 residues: CASSLTGGGNTEAFF. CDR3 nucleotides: TGCGCCAGCAGCCTCACGGGCGGGGGGAACACTGAAGCTTTCTTT.

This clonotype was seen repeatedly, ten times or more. The CDR3 protein is CASERTGRETQYF. DNA for the CDR3: TGTGCCAGCGAACGGACGGGCCGAGAGACCCAGTACTTC. The chain combines TRBV7-9 with TRBJ2-5; no clear D. The V end lost 8 bases, the J end lost 4 bases, and 14 bases lay between the germline ends. From germline, CDR1 is SEHNR and CDR2 FQNEAQ (reference sequence). This CDR3 comprises 13 residues.

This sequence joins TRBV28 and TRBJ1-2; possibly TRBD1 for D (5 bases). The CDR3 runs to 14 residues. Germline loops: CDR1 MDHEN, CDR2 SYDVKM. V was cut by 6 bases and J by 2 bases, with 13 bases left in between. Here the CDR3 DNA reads TGTGCCAGCAGAACCACGGAGGGGAACTATGGCTACACCTTC. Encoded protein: CASRTTEGNYGYTF.

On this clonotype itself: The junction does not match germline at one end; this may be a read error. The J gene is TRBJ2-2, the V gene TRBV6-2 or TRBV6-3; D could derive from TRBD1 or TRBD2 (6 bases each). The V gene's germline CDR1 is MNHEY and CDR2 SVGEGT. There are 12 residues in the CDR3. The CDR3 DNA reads TGTGCCAGCAGCGGGGGCACCGGGGAGCTGGTTTTT. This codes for CASSGGTGELVF.

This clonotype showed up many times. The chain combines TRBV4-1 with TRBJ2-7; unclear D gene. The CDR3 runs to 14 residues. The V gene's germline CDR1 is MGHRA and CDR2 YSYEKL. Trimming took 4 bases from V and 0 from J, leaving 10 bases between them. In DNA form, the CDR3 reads TGCGCCAGCAGCCCTCAAGTTGACTCCTACGAGCAGTACTTC. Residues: CASSPQVDSYEQYF.

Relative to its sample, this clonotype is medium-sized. CDR3: CASSLGETQYF. The CDR3 DNA sequence: TGTGCCAGCAGCTTAGGAGAGACCCAGTACTTC. The genes are TRBV11-2 and TRBJ2-5; D is uncertain. CDR1 and CDR2 from the germline V gene are SGHAT and FQNNGV. This CDR3 region has 11 residues. Between the trimmed V and J ends, which lost 1 base and 4 bases, there was a span of 1 base.

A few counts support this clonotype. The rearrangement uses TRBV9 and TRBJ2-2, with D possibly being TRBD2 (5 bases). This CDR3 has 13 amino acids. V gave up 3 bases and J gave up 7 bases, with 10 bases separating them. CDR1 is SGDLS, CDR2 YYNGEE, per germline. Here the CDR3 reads CASSEAGDGELFF. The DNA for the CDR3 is TGTGCCAGCAGCGAGGCCGGGGACGGGGAGCTGTTTTTT.

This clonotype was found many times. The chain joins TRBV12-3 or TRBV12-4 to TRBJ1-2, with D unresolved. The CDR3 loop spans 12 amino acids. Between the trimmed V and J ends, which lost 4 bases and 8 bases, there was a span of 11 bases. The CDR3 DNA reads TGTGCCAGCAGTTACGGGGAACTGGGCTACACCTTC. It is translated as CASSYGELGYTF.

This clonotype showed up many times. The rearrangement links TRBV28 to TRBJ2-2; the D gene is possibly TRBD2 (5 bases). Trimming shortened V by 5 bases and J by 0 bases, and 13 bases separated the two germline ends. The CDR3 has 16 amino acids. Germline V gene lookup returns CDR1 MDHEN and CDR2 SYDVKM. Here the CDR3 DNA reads TGTGCCAGCAGTCCGGGGTGGACCGCGAACACCGGGGAGCTGTTTTTT. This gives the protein CASSPGWTANTGELFF.

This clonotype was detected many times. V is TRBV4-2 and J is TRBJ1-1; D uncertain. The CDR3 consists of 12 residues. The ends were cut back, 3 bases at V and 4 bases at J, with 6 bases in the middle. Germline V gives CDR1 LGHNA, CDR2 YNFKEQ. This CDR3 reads CASSQGPTEAFF. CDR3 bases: TGTGCCAGCAGCCAGGGTCCCACTGAAGCTTTCTTT.